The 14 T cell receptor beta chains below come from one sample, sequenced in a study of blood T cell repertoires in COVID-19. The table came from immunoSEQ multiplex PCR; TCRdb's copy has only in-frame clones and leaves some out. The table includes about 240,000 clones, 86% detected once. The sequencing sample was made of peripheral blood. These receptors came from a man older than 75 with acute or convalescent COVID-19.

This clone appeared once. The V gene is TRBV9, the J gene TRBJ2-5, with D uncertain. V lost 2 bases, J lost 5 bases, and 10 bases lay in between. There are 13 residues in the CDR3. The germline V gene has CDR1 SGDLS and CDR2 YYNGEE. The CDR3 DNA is TGTGCCAGCAGCGTGTCCCCCGGGGAGACCCAGTACTTC. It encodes CASSVSPGETQYF.

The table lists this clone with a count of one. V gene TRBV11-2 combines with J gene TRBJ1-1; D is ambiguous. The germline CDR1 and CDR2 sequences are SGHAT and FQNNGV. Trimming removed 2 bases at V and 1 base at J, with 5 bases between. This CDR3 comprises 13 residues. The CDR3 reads CASSLLANTEAFF. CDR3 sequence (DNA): TGTGCCAGCAGCTTATTAGCGAACACTGAAGCTTTCTTT.

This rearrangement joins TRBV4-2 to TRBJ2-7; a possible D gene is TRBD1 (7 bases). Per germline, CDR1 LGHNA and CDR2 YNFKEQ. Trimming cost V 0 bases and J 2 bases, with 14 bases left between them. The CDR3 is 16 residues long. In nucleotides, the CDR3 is TGTGCCAGCAGCCAAGATAGGAGGGGGCCGCCCTACGAGCAGTACTTC. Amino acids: CASSQDRRGPPYEQYF.

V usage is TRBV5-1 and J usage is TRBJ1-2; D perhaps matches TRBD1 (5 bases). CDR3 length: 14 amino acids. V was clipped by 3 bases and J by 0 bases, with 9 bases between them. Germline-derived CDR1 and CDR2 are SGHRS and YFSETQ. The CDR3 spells CASSSGGANYGYTF. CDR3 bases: TGCGCCAGCAGCTCCGGGGGAGCTAACTATGGCTACACCTTC.

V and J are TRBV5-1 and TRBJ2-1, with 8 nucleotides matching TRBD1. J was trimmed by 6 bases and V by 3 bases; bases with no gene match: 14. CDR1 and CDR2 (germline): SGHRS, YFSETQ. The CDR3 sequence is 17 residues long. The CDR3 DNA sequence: TGCGCCAGCAGCTCCCACCCCACAGGAACAGGGGGCAATGAGCAGTTCTTC. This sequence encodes CASSSHPTGTGGNEQFF.

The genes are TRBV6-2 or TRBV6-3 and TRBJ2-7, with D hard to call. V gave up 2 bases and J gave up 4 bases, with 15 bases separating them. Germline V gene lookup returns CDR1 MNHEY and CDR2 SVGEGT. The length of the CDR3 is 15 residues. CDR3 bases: TGTGCCAGCAGTTACGAGGCCTATGGGTCTTACGAGCAGTACTTC. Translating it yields CASSYEAYGSYEQYF.

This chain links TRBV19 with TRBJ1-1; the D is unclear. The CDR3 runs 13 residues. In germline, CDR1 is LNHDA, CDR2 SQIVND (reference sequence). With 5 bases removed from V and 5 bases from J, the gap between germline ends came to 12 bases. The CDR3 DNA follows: TGTGCCAGTAGTGGTCAGGTACGGACTGAAGCTTTCTTT. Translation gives CASSGQVRTEAFF.

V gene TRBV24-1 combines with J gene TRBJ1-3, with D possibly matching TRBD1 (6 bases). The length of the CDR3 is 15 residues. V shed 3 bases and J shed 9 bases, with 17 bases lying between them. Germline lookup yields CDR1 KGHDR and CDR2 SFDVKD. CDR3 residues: CATSDRTVFGLTIYF. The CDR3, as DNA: TGTGCCACCAGTGATCGGACAGTCTTTGGGCTCACCATATATTTT.

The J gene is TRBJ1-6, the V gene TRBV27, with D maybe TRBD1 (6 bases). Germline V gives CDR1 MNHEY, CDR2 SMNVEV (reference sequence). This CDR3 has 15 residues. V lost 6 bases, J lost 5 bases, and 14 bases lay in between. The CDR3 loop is CASSPLGTNNSPLHF. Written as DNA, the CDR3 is TGTGCCAGCAGCCCCTTGGGGACAAATAATTCACCCCTCCACTTT.

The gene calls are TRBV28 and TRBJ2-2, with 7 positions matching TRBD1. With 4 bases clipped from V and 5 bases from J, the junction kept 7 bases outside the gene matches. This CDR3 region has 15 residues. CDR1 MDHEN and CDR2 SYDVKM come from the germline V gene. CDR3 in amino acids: CASSSGQARTGELFF. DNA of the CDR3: TGTGCCAGCAGTTCCGGACAGGCTAGAACCGGGGAGCTGTTTTTT.

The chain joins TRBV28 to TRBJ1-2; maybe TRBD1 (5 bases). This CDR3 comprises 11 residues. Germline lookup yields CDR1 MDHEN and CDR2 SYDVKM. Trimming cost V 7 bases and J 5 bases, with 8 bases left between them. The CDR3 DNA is TGTGCCAGCATTTCAGGGTATGGCTACACCTTC. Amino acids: CASISGYGYTF.

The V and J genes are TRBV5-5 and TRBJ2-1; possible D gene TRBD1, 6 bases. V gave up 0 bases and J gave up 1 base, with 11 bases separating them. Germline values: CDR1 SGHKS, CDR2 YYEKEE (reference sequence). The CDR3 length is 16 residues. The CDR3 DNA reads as TGTGCCAGCAGCTTGGTAGGGACAAATTCCTACAATGAGCAGTTCTTC. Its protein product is CASSLVGTNSYNEQFF.

The CDR3 sequence: CASSTSINYGYTF. CDR3 nucleotide sequence: TGTGCCAGCAGCACAAGTATTAACTATGGCTACACCTTC. This chain joins TRBV7-8 and TRBJ1-2; D is unclear. The CDR3 covers 13 residues. The germline V gene has CDR1 SGHVS and CDR2 FQNEAQ. V was shortened by 5 bases and J by 1 base, with 8 bases between the two germline ends.

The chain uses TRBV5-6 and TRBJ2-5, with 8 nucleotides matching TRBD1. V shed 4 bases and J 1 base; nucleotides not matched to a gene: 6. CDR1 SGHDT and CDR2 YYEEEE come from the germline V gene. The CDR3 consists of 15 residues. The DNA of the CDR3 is TGTGCCAGCAGCCACGGGACAGGAGCCCAAGAGACCCAGTACTTC. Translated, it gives CASSHGTGAQETQYF.